The following is a T cell receptor beta chain sequence with its context. As yet, its antigen is unknown. This record comes from a study of identical twins. One entry per CDR3 protein, called by TCRdb with MiXCR from the 5' RACE reads. The table records about 330,000 distinct CDR3 sequences, 10% to 15% of them present only once. The germline V gene encodes CDR1 DFQATT and CDR2 SNEGSKA (reference sequence). This CDR3 comprises 17 residues. Trimming left V 0 bases short and J 5 bases short, with 22 bases between. Findings and caveats of the study: The study based its conclusions on cross-sectional statistical analysis and did not follow the same donors. Memory repertoires lacked the insertion deficit that abundant cord blood beta clonotypes showed.

The same data also contributed to another study, on yellow fever vaccine responses in identical twins.

The V gene is TRBV20-1, the J gene TRBJ1-2; D is perhaps TRBD1 (5 bases). Sequencing was carried out using CD8+ T cells sorted from blood. This sequence originates from a woman between 18 and 30 years old in good health. The CDR3 sequence: CSARDEERDPRGYGYTF. CDR3 DNA sequence: TGCAGTGCTAGAGATGAGGAAAGGGATCCACGGGGGTATGGCTACACCTTC.